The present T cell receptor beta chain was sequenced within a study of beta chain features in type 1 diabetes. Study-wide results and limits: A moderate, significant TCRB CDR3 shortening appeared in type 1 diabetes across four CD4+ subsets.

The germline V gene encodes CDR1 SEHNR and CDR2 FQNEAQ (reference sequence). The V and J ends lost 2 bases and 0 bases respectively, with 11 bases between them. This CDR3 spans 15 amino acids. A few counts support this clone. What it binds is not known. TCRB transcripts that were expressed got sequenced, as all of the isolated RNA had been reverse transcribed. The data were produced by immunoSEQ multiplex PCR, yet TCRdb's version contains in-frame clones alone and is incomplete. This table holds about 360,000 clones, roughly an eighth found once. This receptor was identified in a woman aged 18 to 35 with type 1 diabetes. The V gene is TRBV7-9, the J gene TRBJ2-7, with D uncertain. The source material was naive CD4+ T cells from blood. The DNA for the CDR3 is TGTGCCAGCAGCTTACCCGCGTCTGGCTCCTACGAGCAGTACTTC. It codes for CASSLPASGSYEQYF.